This is a list of T cell receptor beta chains from one sample in a study of T cell responses to AZD1222 COVID-19 vaccine. Repertoires were generated with immunoSEQ multiplex PCR, while TCRdb's copy carries only in-frame clones and drops some. Among about 120,000 clones listed, approximately 90% were seen once. Here the sequenced sample was peripheral blood, taken on day 0 of AZD1222 vaccination. These receptors were obtained from an adult in good health. Both conserved end residues are part of each CDR3. A D gene is named only where the DNA matches it firmly. Not all rows give a size; the values are once, few, many and, for expanded clones, a class.

once	TRBV5-1	-	TRBJ1-1	CASSLVGGAGTEAFF	TGCGCCAGCAGCCTGGTCGGGGGCGCGGGCACTGAAGCTTTCTTT
-	TRBV30	TRBD1	TRBJ1-5	CASGQGSNQPQHF	TGTGCCTCCGGACAGGGGAGCAATCAGCCCCAGCATTTT
few	TRBV2	-	TRBJ1-3	CASSANTIYF	TGTGCCAGCAGTGCAAACACCATATATTTT
-	TRBV5-4	TRBD1	TRBJ2-7	CASSLGQGVPYEQYF	TGTGCCAGCAGCTTAGGACAGGGAGTTCCCTACGAGCAGTACTTC
-	TRBV19	-	TRBJ1-1	CASSNLGRPARTEAFF	TGTGCCAGTAGCAATTTGGGAAGACCCGCTAGGACTGAAGCTTTCTTT
-	TRBV29-1	-	TRBJ1-1	CSVVVRVGVTEAFF	TGCAGCGTTGTAGTCAGGGTGGGGGTCACTGAAGCTTTCTTT
-	TRBV27	-	TRBJ2-1	CASSSLAANYNEQFF	TGTGCCAGCAGCTCTCTAGCAGCTAACTACAATGAGCAGTTCTTC
-	TRBV19	TRBD1	TRBJ1-2	CASSLGGANYGYTF	TGTGCCAGTAGTTTAGGGGGCGCAAACTATGGCTACACCTTC
-	TRBV5-1	TRBD2	TRBJ2-6	CASSSGEGRSGANVLTF	TGCGCCAGCAGCTCCGGGGAGGGTCGCTCTGGGGCCAACGTCCTGACTTTC
-	TRBV5-1	-	TRBJ1-2	CASGEGNYGYTF	TGCGCCAGCGGGGAGGGCAACTATGGCTACACCTTC
-	TRBV9	-	TRBJ1-1	CASSVDGRANTEAFF	TGTGCCAGCAGCGTAGATGGCAGGGCAAACACTGAAGCTTTCTTT
-	TRBV19	-	TRBJ2-2	CASSVVTGELFF	TGTGCCAGTAGTGTGGTCACCGGGGAGCTGTTTTTT
-	TRBV3-1/TRBV3-2	-	TRBJ2-7	CASSQEGASREQYF	TGTGCCAGCAGCCAAGAGGGGGCGAGCCGCGAGCAGTACTTC
-	TRBV5-6	-	TRBJ1-6	CASSSRRSHSPLHF	TGTGCCAGCAGCTCTCGGAGATCACACTCACCCCTCCACTTT
-	TRBV15	TRBD2	TRBJ2-2	CATSAGRRETGELFF	TGTGCCACCAGCGCGGGGAGGCGGGAGACCGGGGAGCTGTTTTTT
-	TRBV7-9	-	TRBJ2-3	CASSLLGQRSTDTQYF	TGTGCCAGCAGCTTACTTGGACAGCGTAGCACAGATACGCAGTATTTT
-	TRBV18	-	TRBJ2-4	CASSPKDSLAKNIQYF	TGTGCCAGCTCACCCAAGGACTCCTTAGCCAAAAACATTCAGTACTTC
-	TRBV5-4	-	TRBJ2-6	CASSFEGAGANVLTF	TGTGCCAGCAGCTTTGAGGGAGCCGGGGCCAACGTCCTGACTTTC
-	TRBV2	-	TRBJ1-6	CASSEALGGEDNSPLHF	TGTGCCAGCAGTGAAGCGCTAGGAGGGGAAGATAATTCACCCCTCCACTTT
once	TRBV5-1	TRBD1	TRBJ2-4	CASGPGTGVAKNIQYF	TGCGCCAGCGGACCCGGGACAGGGGTAGCCAAAAACATTCAGTACTTC
-	TRBV7-9	-	TRBJ2-1	CASEDSGSSYNEQFF	TGTGCCAGCGAAGACAGCGGGTCTTCCTACAATGAGCAGTTCTTC
once	TRBV5-6	-	TRBJ1-1	CASISVLNTEAFF	TGTGCCAGCATCTCGGTCCTGAACACTGAAGCTTTCTTT
-	TRBV4-2	-	TRBJ2-1	CASSQGASEDNEQFF	TGTGCCAGCAGCCAAGGGGCTAGCGAAGACAATGAGCAGTTCTTC
-	TRBV5-1	-	TRBJ1-4	CASSLYLGNEKLFF	TGCGCCAGCAGCTTGTACCTGGGGAATGAAAAACTGTTTTTT
few	TRBV5-1	-	TRBJ1-1	CASSLQAGTEAFF	TGCGCCAGCAGCTTGCAGGCGGGCACTGAAGCTTTCTTT
once	TRBV28	-	TRBJ1-5	CASSLRGARQPQHF	TGTGCCAGCAGTTTACGGGGGGCTAGGCAGCCCCAGCATTTT
-	TRBV19	-	TRBJ1-3	CASTSRGPRSIAGNTIYF	TGTGCCAGTACTTCAAGGGGACCTCGCTCGATTGCTGGAAACACCATATATTTT
-	TRBV28	-	TRBJ1-3	CASSSPTPNSSGNTIYF	TGTGCCAGCAGTTCACCAACGCCAAACAGCTCTGGAAACACCATATATTTT
-	TRBV30	TRBD1	TRBJ1-4	CAWSVGGANEKLFF	TGTGCCTGGAGTGTAGGGGGCGCGAATGAAAAACTGTTTTTT
-	TRBV5-1	-	TRBJ1-4	CASSSGTDVGGEKLFF	TGCGCCAGCAGCTCCGGGACTGATGTTGGGGGTGAAAAACTGTTTTTT
-	TRBV27	TRBD2	TRBJ2-3	CASMGAGGTDTQYF	TGTGCCAGCATGGGAGCGGGAGGGACAGATACGCAGTATTTT
-	TRBV5-1	-	TRBJ2-3	CASTDPGTSTDTQYF	TGCGCCAGCACCGACCCAGGGACGAGCACAGATACGCAGTATTTT
-	TRBV4-2	-	TRBJ1-4	CASSLSGEGREKLFF	TGTGCCAGCAGCTTGTCTGGGGAGGGTCGTGAAAAACTGTTTTTT